The clone carrying this T cell receptor beta chain was counted at least ten times. As handled by the study authors: Estimates of nucleated cell counts were drawn from the amplification of reference gene primers. Clones were sequenced by immunoSEQ multiplex PCR, and TCRdb holds only the in-frame ones, with some missing. That table is the source of V, J and clone size, and D and trimming were worked out from the DNA. The profile covers more than 95,000 clones, with about nine tenths appearing a single time and approximately 8% taken by the ten largest. Trimming removed 5 bases at V and 2 bases at J, with 9 bases between. Germline lookup yields CDR1 LGHNA and CDR2 YSLEER. The CDR3 consists of 13 residues. The data are from a study of blood T cell repertoires in COVID-19. About the study: The United States, Italy and Spain provided the acute and convalescent COVID-19 samples. The cDNA or gDNA used as material had been derived from T cells, B-cell-depleted T cells, or PBMCs.

The sequenced sample consisted of peripheral blood. The receptor comes from a man between 65 and 80 years old who had recovered from COVID-19. The gene calls are TRBV4-3 and TRBJ2-5; unclear D gene. Written as DNA, the CDR3 is TGCGCCAGCAGCTCCCGACTGCAAGAGACCCAGTACTTC. Its translation is CASSSRLQETQYF.